This TCR beta chain was sequenced for a study of shared clonotypes between healthy human individuals. For the study at large: The study used three CD4 naive, three CD4 memory, two CD8 naive and one CD8 memory plate per donor.

Overall study findings and caveats: A handful of donors showed sharing of approximately 4.7% of naive CD4 clonotypes.

In the case of this clone: Its specificity is not known.

Profiled with immunoSEQ multiplex PCR; TCRdb holds only in-frame clones, not every one. The sample has about 120,000 clones, more than 65% seen once; the top ten hold roughly 24%. The germline CDR1 and CDR2 sequences are MGHRA and YSYEKL. V lost 0 bases to trimming and J lost 8 bases, with 11 bases between them. This CDR3 is 14 amino acids long. Material: memory CD8+ T cells sorted from blood. Sample subset: CD45RO+ cells pooled with CCR7-negative TemRA cells. This rearrangement joins TRBV4-1 to TRBJ1-3; D ambiguous. This sequence originates from a woman in her thirties in good health. CDR3 DNA sequence: TGCGCCAGCAGCCAAGATCTAACCGGGGACACCATATATTTT. The encoded protein is CASSQDLTGDTIYF.